The clone carrying this T cell receptor (beta chain) was seen only once. The CDR3 extends over 15 amino acids. Germline V lookup: CDR1 MDHEN, CDR2 SYDVKM. Between the trimmed V and J ends, which lost 6 bases and 0 bases, there was a span of 12 bases. PCR involved 60 Vbeta and 13 Jbeta primers. The data were produced by immunoSEQ multiplex PCR, yet TCRdb's version contains in-frame clones alone and is incomplete. This table has under 55,000 clones, over 70% appearing once. The data were taken from a study of cytomegalovirus exposure and HLA in healthy donors. The specimen sequenced was PBMCs. The chain combines TRBV28 with TRBJ1-5; D ambiguous. The clonotype was recovered from a man aged 25 to 40 in good health and CMV-seropositive. DNA for the CDR3: TGTGCCAGCAGCTCAAACCGGTATAGCAATCAGCCCCAGCATTTT. Translating it yields CASSSNRYSNQPQHF.